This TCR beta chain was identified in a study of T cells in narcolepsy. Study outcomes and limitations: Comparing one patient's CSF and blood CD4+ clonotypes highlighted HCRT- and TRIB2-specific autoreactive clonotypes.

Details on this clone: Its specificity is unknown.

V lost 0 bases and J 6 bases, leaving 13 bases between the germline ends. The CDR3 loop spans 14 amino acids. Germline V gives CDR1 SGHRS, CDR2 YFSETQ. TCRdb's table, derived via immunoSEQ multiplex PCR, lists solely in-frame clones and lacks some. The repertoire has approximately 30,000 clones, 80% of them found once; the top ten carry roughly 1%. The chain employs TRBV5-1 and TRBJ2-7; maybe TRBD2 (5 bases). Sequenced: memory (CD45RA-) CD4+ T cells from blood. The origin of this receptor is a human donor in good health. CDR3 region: CASSLAAEAREQYF. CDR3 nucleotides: TGCGCCAGCAGCTTGGCCGCGGAGGCCCGCGAGCAGTACTTC.